Each of the 32 T cell receptor beta chains below was sequenced from the same sample in a study of blood T cell repertoires in COVID-19. The protocol was immunoSEQ multiplex PCR, while the TCRdb copy is restricted to in-frame clones and leaves out a portion. The sample records about 220,000 clones, 83% being singletons. Sequenced material: PBMCs or T cells enriched from blood (not recorded which). The receptors derive from a woman in her 50s who had been exposed to COVID-19.

The chain recombines TRBV12-5 with TRBJ2-7; TRBD1 aligns across 7 bases. V lost 5 bases, J lost 3 bases, and 7 bases stayed unmatched. From germline, CDR1 is LGHNT and CDR2 FRNRAP. This CDR3 has 14 residues. CDR3 in DNA: TGTGCTAGTGGTGTGGGGGACAGCGGCTACGAGCAGTACTTC. As protein: CASGVGDSGYEQYF.

A few counts support this clone. The chain recombines TRBV15 with TRBJ2-7, with 9 bases aligning to TRBD1. CDR1 and CDR2 from the germline V gene are LNHNV and YYDKDF (reference sequence). The CDR3 is 15 amino acids. Germline trimming cut 6 bases from V and 2 bases from J; bases unmatched to any gene: 8. The CDR3 nucleotides read TGTGCCACCAGAGCCCTCGGGACAGGGACCTACGAGCAGTACTTC. It translates to CATRALGTGTYEQYF.

V is TRBV3-1 (or the pseudogene TRBV3-2) and J is TRBJ1-3; TRBD1 matches at 7 bases. This CDR3 region has 15 residues. Trimming took 1 base from V and 2 from J; bases not matched to a gene: 2. Germline V gene data show CDR1 as LGHDT and CDR2 as YNNKEL (reference sequence). This CDR3 is CASSQVQGPGNTIYF. CDR3 coding DNA: TGTGCCAGCAGCCAAGTACAGGGGCCTGGAAACACCATATATTTT.

In DNA, the CDR3 is TGTGCCAGCAGCCCTACTGGACAGTTAGTATCAGCCCTCCACTTT. Residues: CASSPTGQLVSALHF. This sequence joins TRBV14 and TRBJ1-6; weak D call: TRBD1 (6 bases). There are 15 residues in the CDR3. V lost 4 bases to trimming and J lost 14 bases, with 21 bases between them. CDR1 SGHDN and CDR2 FVKESK come from the germline V gene.

This chain links TRBV19 with TRBJ1-4; perhaps TRBD1 as D (6 bases). The CDR3 has 14 amino acids. Looked up from germline, CDR1 is LNHDA and CDR2 is SQIVND (reference sequence). The V and J ends lost 4 bases and 4 bases respectively, with 10 bases between them. CDR3 amino acids: CASSSGQLNEKLFF. The CDR3 DNA follows: TGTGCCAGTAGTAGCGGACAGCTTAATGAAAAACTGTTTTTT.

This chain links TRBV12-3 or TRBV12-4 with TRBJ1-2; maybe TRBD1 (6 bases). The germline V and J ends were trimmed by 5 bases and 8 bases, with 12 bases remaining between them. The CDR3 consists of 12 residues. The CDR3 reads CASSTRGGGYTF. The CDR3 DNA reads as TGTGCCAGCAGTACCAGGGGAGGGGGCTACACCTTC.

Remarks on this clone: Other DNA sequences in the sample encode the same CDR3. The V gene is TRBV7-3, the J gene TRBJ1-3, with D uncertain. This CDR3 comprises 13 residues. The V gene lost 5 bases and the J gene lost 4 bases, with 9 bases spanning the gap. Germline assignment: CDR1 SGHTA and CDR2 FQGTGA. The CDR3 region has the DNA TGTGCCAGCAGCCCCAGCGGGGGAAACACCATATATTTT. The encoded protein is CASSPSGGNTIYF. Looking up the rest from reference TRBV7-3 and TRBJ1-3 gives the full variable domain: GAGVSQTPSNKVTEKGKYVELRCDPISGHTALYWYRQSLGQGPEFLIYFQGTGAADDSGLPNDRFFAVRPEGSVSTLKIQRTERGDSAVYLCASSPSGGNTIYFGEGSWLTVV.

In this sample, this clone turned up a few times. V usage is TRBV27 and J usage is TRBJ1-1; D gene unclear. V lost 2 bases and J 1 base, leaving 20 bases between the germline ends. This CDR3 region has 18 residues. Germline V gives CDR1 MNHEY, CDR2 SMNVEV (reference sequence). CDR3 DNA sequence: TGTGCCAGCAGTTTAGGGTCGTTCCCAACCCGGAGGAACACTGAAGCTTTCTTT. Its protein product is CASSLGSFPTRRNTEAFF.

This sequence joins TRBV7-9 and TRBJ1-1; the D is unclear. V was shortened by 3 bases and J by 8 bases, with 7 bases between the two germline ends. CDR3 length: 11 residues. Germline lookup yields CDR1 SEHNR and CDR2 FQNEAQ (reference sequence). CDR3 sequence: CASSFGGEAFF. CDR3 coding DNA: TGTGCCAGCAGCTTCGGCGGGGAAGCTTTCTTT.

In its sample, this clone was seen once. This sequence joins TRBV4-2 and TRBJ1-1; TRBD1 is a possible D gene (5 bases). This CDR3 comprises 14 residues. V was clipped by 4 bases and J by 2 bases, with 11 bases between them. The germline CDR1 and CDR2 sequences are LGHNA and YNFKEQ. The CDR3 is CASSRSGKNTEAFF. CDR3 DNA sequence: TGTGCCAGCAGCCGTTCAGGGAAAAACACTGAAGCTTTCTTT.

The chain is built from TRBV5-1 and TRBJ2-1; TRBD2 matches 8 bases. CDR1 and CDR2 from the germline V gene are SGHRS and YFSETQ. The J segment lost 3 bases and the V segment lost 0 bases, leaving 8 bases of the junction unmatched. The CDR3 loop spans 17 amino acids. The CDR3 region has the DNA TGCGCCAGCAGCTTGGGTTTAACTAGCGGAATCTACAATGAGCAGTTCTTC. Its protein product is CASSLGLTSGIYNEQFF.

The rearrangement links TRBV5-1 to TRBJ1-2; a weak D match, TRBD1 (6 bases). The CDR3 contains 18 residues. Trimming stripped 0 bases from V and 4 bases from J, with 22 bases between. Germline V gene data show CDR1 as SGHRS and CDR2 as YFSETQ. The chain's CDR3 is CASSLGLEGQGTFYGYTF. The CDR3 DNA reads TGCGCCAGCAGCTTGGGACTTGAGGGGCAGGGGACCTTCTATGGCTACACCTTC.

This clone was seen more than once but under ten times. This chain connects TRBV6-5 to TRBJ1-3, with no clear D. The V gene lost 6 bases and the J gene lost 0 bases, with 6 bases spanning the gap. The CDR3 runs to 13 residues. Germline CDR1 reads MNHEY; CDR2 reads SVGAGI. The CDR3 DNA follows: TGTGCCAGCAGACGGGACTCTGGAAACACCATATATTTT. Its translation is CASRRDSGNTIYF.

This clone came up once. J is TRBJ1-2 and V is TRBV18; D unresolved. The CDR3 spans 14 residues. Deletions cut 1 base from V and 3 bases from J, with 9 bases between. CDR1 is KGHSH, CDR2 LQKENI, per germline. CDR3 sequence reads: CASSPLRTDYGYTF. The CDR3 nucleotides read TGTGCCAGCTCACCACTTAGGACTGACTATGGCTACACCTTC.

The chain uses TRBV10-2 and TRBJ1-1; 8 bases match TRBD1. The CDR3 loop spans 14 amino acids. CDR1 and CDR2 (germline): WSHSY, SAAADI. The V and J ends lost 6 bases and 5 bases, in that order; junction bases with no gene match: 8. The CDR3 protein is CASRARGPGTEAFF. For the CDR3, the DNA is TGCGCCAGCAGGGCCAGGGGGCCGGGAACTGAAGCTTTCTTT.

V and J are TRBV29-1 and TRBJ1-1; the match to TRBD1 covers 7 bases. CDR3 size: 14 residues. The ends lost 3 bases at V and 3 bases at J; junction bases unmatched: 7. CDR1 SQVTM and CDR2 ANQGSEA come from the germline V gene. This CDR3 reads CSVETGRADTEAFF. The CDR3 region has the DNA TGCAGCGTTGAGACAGGGCGGGCGGACACTGAAGCTTTCTTT.

This chain uses TRBV28 with TRBJ1-3, with 9 bases identical to TRBD1. Germline V gives CDR1 MDHEN, CDR2 SYDVKM. V shed 7 bases, J shed 3 bases, and the junction held 7 bases outside the gene matches. This CDR3 comprises 15 residues. CDR3 bases: TGTGCCAGCAACGCGGACAGGGGCTTTGGAAACACCATATATTTT. It codes for CASNADRGFGNTIYF.

The chain uses TRBV28 and TRBJ1-1, with D uncertain. The germline gives CDR1 MDHEN, CDR2 SYDVKM. The CDR3 spans 11 residues. Deletions cut 6 bases from V and 11 bases from J, with 13 bases between. The CDR3 loop reads CASSIRSGAFF. For the CDR3, the DNA is TGTGCCAGCAGCATTAGGTCCGGGGCTTTCTTT. Together with reference TRBV28 and TRBJ1-1, the CDR3 gives the full variable domain: DVKVTQSSRYLVKRTGEKVFLECVQDMDHENMFWYRQDPGLGLRLIYFSYDVKMKEKGDIPEGYSVSREKKERFSLILESASTNQTSMYLCASSIRSGAFFGQGTRLTVV.

As regards this clone: An end of the junction does not agree with germline; a read error may underlie this. The chain joins TRBV5-6 to TRBJ2-7; 8 bases are shared with TRBD1. CDR3 length: 14 amino acids. The germline gives CDR1 SGHDT, CDR2 YYEEEE. CDR3 sequence: CASSYPLGQGGIVF. The CDR3 DNA is TGTGCCAGCAGTTATCCCTTAGGACAGGGTGGGATAGTCTTC.

V usage is TRBV20-1 and J usage is TRBJ1-1, with D possibly matching TRBD1 (5 bases). Trimming removed 3 bases from V and 5 bases from J, with 13 bases in between. The germline V gene has CDR1 DFQATT and CDR2 SNEGSKA (reference sequence). The CDR3 sequence is 13 residues long. The CDR3 protein is CSASRGRGTEAFF. The CDR3 DNA sequence: TGCAGTGCTAGTCGGGGGAGGGGAACTGAAGCTTTCTTT.

The chain combines TRBV7-6 with TRBJ1-1; 11 nucleotides match TRBD1. The junction had 12 bases not matched to a gene; V was cut back by 1 base and J by 5 bases. Germline CDR1 reads SGHVS; CDR2 reads FNYEAQ. This CDR3 is 18 amino acids long. CDR3: CASSLVLGQGALETEAFF. CDR3 in DNA: TGTGCCAGCAGCTTAGTCCTCGGACAGGGGGCTCTGGAAACTGAAGCTTTCTTT.

This clone was picked up one time. V gene TRBV12-3 or TRBV12-4 combines with J gene TRBJ2-5; the match to TRBD1 covers 7 bases. V was clipped by 6 bases and J by 5 bases; unmatched bases: 6. The CDR3 has 13 residues. CDR3 loop: CASRVTGQETQYF. Written as DNA, the CDR3 is TGTGCCAGCAGGGTGACAGGGCAGGAGACCCAGTACTTC.

This clone was observed a handful of times. The chain uses TRBV5-6 and TRBJ2-5; TRBD2 matches 7 bases. The J segment lost 7 bases and the V segment lost 2 bases, leaving 20 bases of the junction unmatched. CDR3 length: 18 residues. The germline gives CDR1 SGHDT, CDR2 YYEEEE. CDR3 sequence: CASSFLLPAASGGGTQYF. The CDR3 DNA reads TGTGCCAGCAGCTTTTTGCTTCCAGCAGCCTCGGGGGGTGGGACCCAGTACTTC.

V and J are TRBV30 and TRBJ2-3; D gene ambiguous. V dropped 1 base and J dropped 3 bases, with 11 bases sitting between them. This CDR3 contains 14 residues. CDR1 GTSNPN and CDR2 SVGIG come from the germline V gene (reference sequence). For the CDR3, the DNA is TGTGCCTGGAGTGCCCCTCGTAGAACAGATACGCAGTATTTT. It codes for CAWSAPRRTDTQYF.

This rearrangement joins TRBV27 to TRBJ2-7; TRBD1 aligns across 7 bases. V trimming: 2 bases; J trimming: 3 bases; junction bases outside the gene matches: 4. Germline CDR1 and CDR2: MNHEY and SMNVEV (reference sequence). The CDR3 consists of 14 residues. The chain's CDR3 is CASSLARGFYEQYF. The CDR3 DNA reads TGTGCCAGCAGTTTAGCCAGGGGGTTCTACGAGCAGTACTTC.

V gene TRBV4-1 combines with J gene TRBJ2-6; D is unclear. The CDR3 extends over 16 amino acids. V was pared by 0 bases and J by 0 bases, with 6 bases between. From germline, CDR1 is MGHRA and CDR2 YSYEKL. Here the CDR3 reads CASSQDFSSGANVLTF. DNA for the CDR3: TGCGCCAGCAGCCAAGATTTTAGCTCTGGGGCCAACGTCCTGACTTTC.

CDR3 nucleotides: TGTGCCAGCAGCTTAGCTTCTACGGGAAGCACTGAAGCTTTCTTT. This translates into CASSLASTGSTEAFF. The chain couples TRBV7-9 to TRBJ1-1; D is ambiguous. Looked up from germline, CDR1 is SEHNR and CDR2 is FQNEAQ (reference sequence). V lost 0 bases and J 4 bases, leaving 12 bases between the germline ends. CDR3 size: 15 residues.

The count of this clone is one. The chain employs TRBV2 and TRBJ2-1; D unresolved. CDR1 is SNHLY, CDR2 FYNNEI, per germline. The CDR3 runs to 10 residues. Trimming removed 3 bases from V and 9 bases from J, with 3 bases in between. CDR3 loop: CASSESEQFF. In DNA, the CDR3 is TGTGCCAGCAGTGAGAGTGAGCAGTTCTTC.

The CDR3 coding sequence is TGTGCCAGCAGCCCCGGGGATTTCAATCAGCCCCAGCATTTT. Translation: CASSPGDFNQPQHF. The chain is built from TRBV9 and TRBJ1-5; D remains unclear. The germline V gene has CDR1 SGDLS and CDR2 YYNGEE. V gave up 4 bases and J gave up 3 bases, with 11 bases separating them. The CDR3 runs to 14 residues. Full variable domain (outside the CDR3, taken from reference TRBV9 and TRBJ1-5): DSGVTQTPKHLITATGQRVTLRCSPRSGDLSVYWYQQSLDQGLQFLIQYYNGEERAKGNILERFSAQQFPDLHSELNLSSLELGDSALYFCASSPGDFNQPQHFGDGTRLSIL.

This clone was detected ten times or more. This chain joins TRBV5-6 and TRBJ2-7; a weak D match, TRBD2 (5 bases). CDR1 and CDR2 (germline): SGHDT, YYEEEE. The CDR3 covers 14 residues. The germline V and J ends were trimmed by 2 bases and 7 bases, with 16 bases remaining between them. The CDR3 region has the DNA TGTGCCAGCAGCTTCGACTATCCCGCTCAGGAGCAGTACTTC. Translated: CASSFDYPAQEQYF.

J is TRBJ1-1 and V is TRBV5-4; 8 nucleotides match TRBD1. Looked up from germline, CDR1 is SGHNT and CDR2 is YYREEE (reference sequence). The CDR3 sequence is 13 residues long. Trimming removed 4 bases from V and 8 bases from J; junction bases left unmatched: 7. The CDR3 reads CASSLINRGEAFF. The CDR3 coding sequence is TGTGCCAGCAGCCTAATTAACAGGGGGGAAGCTTTCTTT.

The genes are TRBV19 and TRBJ2-7; the D gene is possibly TRBD2 (5 bases). V shed 6 bases and J shed 0 bases, with 9 bases lying between them. The CDR3 spans 13 residues. Germline assignment: CDR1 LNHDA and CDR2 SQIVND (reference sequence). The CDR3: CASSHAGSYEQYF. The CDR3 DNA reads TGTGCCAGTAGCCACGCGGGCTCCTACGAGCAGTACTTC. Full variable domain (missing parts from reference TRBV19 and TRBJ2-7): DGGITQSPKYLFRKEGQNVTLSCEQNLNHDAMYWYRQDPGQGLRLIYYSQIVNDFQKGDIAEGYSVSREKKESFPLTVTSAQKNPTAFYLCASSHAGSYEQYFGPGTRLTVT.